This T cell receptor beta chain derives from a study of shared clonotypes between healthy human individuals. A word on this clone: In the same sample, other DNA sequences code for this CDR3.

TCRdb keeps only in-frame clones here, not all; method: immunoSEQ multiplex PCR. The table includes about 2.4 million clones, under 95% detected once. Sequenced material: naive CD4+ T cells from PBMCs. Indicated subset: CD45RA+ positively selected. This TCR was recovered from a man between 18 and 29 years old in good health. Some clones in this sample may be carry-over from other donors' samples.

In DNA, the CDR3 is TGTGCCAGCAGCTTAGAGGGCGTACGGAATCAGCCCCAGCATTTT. Translating gives CASSLEGVRNQPQHF. The J gene is TRBJ1-5, the V gene TRBV7-2; D call uncertain. The ends were cut back, 1 base at V and 4 bases at J, with 11 bases in the middle. Germline V gene data show CDR1 as SGHTA and CDR2 as FQGNSA. The CDR3 is made up of 15 amino acids.